The 27 T cell receptor beta chains reported below all come from one sample, sequenced in a study of identical twins. TCRdb fed the 5' RACE reads into MiXCR, producing one record per CDR3 protein. This sample yields 200,000 to 300,000 distinct CDR3 sequences, of which roughly 10% are seen a single time; 9% to 10% belongs to the top ten. The sample was memory T cells sorted from blood. The origin of the receptors is a man aged 50 or older in good health.

This clonotype was seen repeatedly, ten times or more. The rearrangement links TRBV6-1 to TRBJ2-6; D uncertain. The germline gives CDR1 MNHNS, CDR2 SASEGT. This CDR3 comprises 16 residues. V was clipped by 1 base and J by 2 bases, with 9 bases between them. This chain's CDR3 is CASSEVFWAGANVLTF. CDR3 bases: TGTGCCAGCAGTGAAGTTTTTTGGGCTGGGGCCAACGTCCTGACTTTC.

This clonotype was seen a few times. J is TRBJ2-3 and V is TRBV6-5; D remains unclear. The CDR3 extends over 14 amino acids. Germline CDR1 reads MNHEY; CDR2 reads SVGAGI. V was cut by 6 bases and J by 5 bases, with 15 bases left in between. CDR3 in DNA: TGTGCCAGCAGCTACGACCTAACCAGAGATACGCAGTATTTT. As protein: CASSYDLTRDTQYF.

To note about this clonotype: This may come from a read error, since a much larger clone is one base off. This chain connects TRBV29-1 to TRBJ2-7; 8 bases align to TRBD1. Germline V gene sequence: CDR1 SQVTM, CDR2 ANQGSEA. The CDR3 runs to 13 residues. CDR3 sequence: CSVDRTGFNERYF. The CDR3 nucleotides read TGCAGCGTTGATAGGACAGGGTTCAACGAGCGGTACTTC.

The rearrangement uses TRBV6-5 and TRBJ2-3; a possible D gene is TRBD1 (6 bases). Germline V gene sequence: CDR1 MNHEY, CDR2 SVGAGI. V lost 3 bases, J lost 5 bases, and 12 bases lay in between. The CDR3 extends over 14 amino acids. The CDR3 sequence is CASSYSGEIDTQYF. Here the CDR3 DNA reads TGTGCCAGCAGTTATTCAGGGGAAATAGATACGCAGTATTTT.

This clonotype was detected ten times or more. The chain joins TRBV5-1 to TRBJ2-2; TRBD1 might be the D (6 bases). Trimming took off 0 bases at V and 4 bases at J, with 10 bases between the two ends. Germline CDR1 reads SGHRS; CDR2 reads YFSETQ. The CDR3 extends over 15 amino acids. For the CDR3, the DNA is TGCGCCAGCAGCTTGGCCGCGACAGGCACCGGGGAGCTGTTTTTT. Its protein product is CASSLAATGTGELFF.

The rearrangement links TRBV7-2 to TRBJ1-4; D is uncertain. This CDR3 has 14 residues. V shed 1 base and J shed 1 base, with 4 bases lying between them. Per germline, CDR1 SGHTA and CDR2 FQGNSA. This chain's CDR3 is CASSLGRTNEKLFF. For the CDR3, the DNA is TGTGCCAGCAGCTTAGGAAGAACTAATGAAAAACTGTTTTTT.

This rearrangement joins TRBV11-1 to TRBJ2-2; TRBD2 aligns across 9 bases. Germline V gene sequence: CDR1 SGHAT, CDR2 FQDESV (reference sequence). CDR3 length: 19 amino acids. Trimming at V came to 4 bases and at J to 0 bases, leaving 12 bases not matched to a gene. This CDR3 reads CASSSTGAAGGPNTGELFF. The CDR3, as DNA: TGTGCCAGCAGCTCCACAGGGGCAGCGGGAGGTCCGAACACCGGGGAGCTGTTTTTT.

This clonotype was counted many times. J is TRBJ2-7 and V is TRBV4-3, with TRBD1 as a possible D gene (5 bases). CDR3 size: 16 residues. V was pared by 0 bases and J by 2 bases, with 14 bases between. CDR1 LGHNA and CDR2 YSLEER come from the germline V gene. CDR3 DNA: TGCGCCAGCAGCCAAGAAAGGAGCCGACAGCCCTACGAGCAGTACTTC. Translation: CASSQERSRQPYEQYF.

This clonotype showed up just once. The V call is TRBV9, the J call TRBJ2-7; tentatively, D is TRBD2 (6 bases). Trimming pared 0 bases from V and 4 bases from J, leaving 8 bases between. Germline V CDR1 and CDR2: SGDLS, YYNGEE. The length of the CDR3 is 13 residues. CDR3: CASSVDGGYEQYF. The CDR3 nucleotides read TGTGCCAGCAGCGTAGATGGGGGGTACGAGCAGTACTTC.

This clonotype was seen ten or more times. The rearrangement links TRBV20-1 to TRBJ2-4; a weak D match, TRBD1 (5 bases). The CDR3 is 15 residues long. Germline CDR1 and CDR2: DFQATT and SNEGSKA (reference sequence). Between the trimmed V and J ends, which lost 7 bases and 1 base, there was a span of 17 bases. This CDR3 is CSVERQGWAKNIQYF. Written as DNA, the CDR3 is TGCAGTGTGGAAAGGCAGGGATGGGCCAAAAACATTCAGTACTTC.

This clonotype was observed a handful of times. The J gene is TRBJ2-7, the V gene TRBV20-1, with D unresolved. Germline V gives CDR1 DFQATT, CDR2 SNEGSKA (reference sequence). The CDR3 loop spans 13 amino acids. The V gene lost 7 bases and the J gene lost 0 bases, with 13 bases spanning the gap. The CDR3 nucleotides are TGCAGTGGAAGAGATCTTAGCTCCTACGAGCAGTACTTC. It translates to CSGRDLSSYEQYF.

On this clonotype: A much more abundant neighbour one base away suggests this may be a read error. V usage is TRBV5-1 and J usage is TRBJ1-1; D might be TRBD1 (6 bases). This CDR3 has 13 residues. The V gene's germline CDR1 is SGHRS and CDR2 YFSETQ. CDR3 sequence: CGSKGGMNTEAFF. The CDR3 nucleotides are TGCGGCAGCAAAGGGGGGATGAACACTGAAGCTTTCTTT.

There are a few counts of this clonotype. The chain carries TRBV5-4 and TRBJ2-3; 7 bases fit TRBD2. The CDR3 extends over 15 amino acids. V dropped 1 base and J dropped 2; count of bases not matched to a gene: 4. The germline V gene encodes CDR1 SGHNT and CDR2 YYREEE (reference sequence). The CDR3 reads CASSLRSGATDTQYF. The CDR3 nucleotides read TGTGCCAGCAGCTTGAGGAGCGGGGCCACAGATACGCAGTATTTT.

This clonotype was seen a handful of times. The chain joins TRBV20-1 to TRBJ1-5, with D maybe TRBD1 (6 bases). The CDR3 has 13 residues. Between the trimmed V and J ends, which lost 6 bases and 3 bases, there was a span of 12 bases. Germline CDR1 DFQATT, CDR2 SNEGSKA (reference sequence). CDR3 sequence (DNA): TGCAGTGCAGAGGGACAAGACAATCAGCCCCAGCATTTT. Translation gives CSAEGQDNQPQHF.

The V and J genes are TRBV7-9 and TRBJ2-7, with 10 bases that match TRBD1. V dropped 6 bases and J dropped 0; count of bases not matched to a gene: 11. CDR1 and CDR2 from the germline V gene are SEHNR and FQNEAQ (reference sequence). The CDR3 runs 17 residues. Written as DNA, the CDR3 is TGTGCCAGCAGTCCGTATGCCGGGACAGGGGCCTCCTACGAGCAGTACTTC. Protein sequence: CASSPYAGTGASYEQYF.

This clonotype was counted at least ten times. The genes are TRBV7-2 and TRBJ2-1, with 9 bases aligning to TRBD2. With V trimmed by 0 bases and J by 10 bases, 10 bases remained unmatched. Germline-derived CDR1 and CDR2 are SGHTA and FQGNSA. The length of the CDR3 is 16 residues. The CDR3 DNA is TGTGCCAGCAGCTTAGCGGAGACTAGCGGCAAGATGGAGCAGTTCTTC. This gives the protein CASSLAETSGKMEQFF.

This clonotype was seen ten or more times. This chain uses TRBV7-9 with TRBJ2-7; a weak D match, TRBD1 (5 bases). The CDR3 runs 15 residues. Germline CDR1 and CDR2: SEHNR and FQNEAQ (reference sequence). V lost 4 bases and J lost 3, with 16 bases in between. The CDR3 spells CASSSDTGSFYEQYF. In DNA form, the CDR3 reads TGTGCCAGCAGCTCGGACACAGGATCCTTCTACGAGCAGTACTTC.

This clonotype was seen many times. The rearrangement links TRBV18 to TRBJ2-1, with a possible D match to TRBD1 (5 bases). From germline, CDR1 is KGHSH and CDR2 LQKENI. CDR3 size: 14 residues. V lost 3 bases and J 8 bases, leaving 14 bases between the germline ends. CDR3 DNA: TGTGCCAGCTCACCGGCAGGGTCTACGGATGAGCAGTTCTTC. Translation: CASSPAGSTDEQFF.

V usage is TRBV28 and J usage is TRBJ1-1, with D uncertain. Trimming stripped 8 bases from V and 0 bases from J, with 19 bases between. CDR3 length: 16 residues. Germline assignment: CDR1 MDHEN and CDR2 SYDVKM. Here the CDR3 reads CASFTGPWAMNTEAFF. CDR3 DNA: TGTGCCAGCTTTACCGGGCCCTGGGCCATGAACACTGAAGCTTTCTTT.

This clonotype was observed a handful of times. The rearrangement uses TRBV5-1 and TRBJ2-7; the match to TRBD2 covers 10 bases. The CDR3 extends over 15 amino acids. V shed 5 bases, J shed 7 bases, and the junction held 12 bases outside the gene matches. The germline CDR1 and CDR2 sequences are SGHRS and YFSETQ. CDR3 protein: CASSGAGGPHREQYF. As DNA, the CDR3 is TGCGCCAGCAGTGGAGCGGGAGGGCCTCACCGGGAGCAGTACTTC.

The chain uses TRBV20-1 and TRBJ2-7, with D possibly TRBD1 on 6 matching bases. In germline, CDR1 is DFQATT, CDR2 SNEGSKA (reference sequence). The CDR3 extends over 13 amino acids. V was shortened by 6 bases and J by 3 bases, with 15 bases between the two germline ends. For the CDR3, the DNA is TGCAGTGCCGCCGGGACACAAGACTACGAGCAGTACTTC. Translating gives CSAAGTQDYEQYF.

In its sample, this clonotype was seen a few times. The V and J genes are TRBV5-5 and TRBJ1-3, with D maybe TRBD1 (6 bases). V was cut by 5 bases and J by 1 base, with 16 bases left in between. The CDR3 consists of 16 residues. CDR1 and CDR2 from the germline V gene are SGHKS and YYEKEE (reference sequence). This CDR3 reads CASRLGGGRSGNTIYF. The CDR3 nucleotides read TGTGCCAGCAGACTCGGCGGGGGGCGGTCTGGAAACACCATATATTTT.

V is TRBV7-8 and J is TRBJ2-4; 7 positions agree with TRBD1. This CDR3 contains 13 residues. Unmatched junction bases numbered 2, after V lost 1 base and J lost 8 bases. Germline CDR1 is SGHVS and CDR2 is FQNEAQ. CDR3 nucleotide sequence: TGTGCCAGCAGCTTAGGACAGGGCGACATTCAGTACTTC. Translated, it gives CASSLGQGDIQYF. Using reference TRBV7-8 and TRBJ2-4 for the parts outside the CDR3, the full variable domain is GAGVSQSPRYKVAKRGQDVALRCDPISGHVSLFWYQQALGQGPEFLTYFQNEAQLDKSGLPSDRFFAERPEGSVSTLKIQRTQQEDSAVYLCASSLGQGDIQYFGAGTRLSVL.

This clonotype was seen at least ten times. The chain couples TRBV9 to TRBJ2-5, with 9 positions matching TRBD1. Germline V CDR1 and CDR2: SGDLS, YYNGEE. The CDR3 is 13 residues long. With V trimmed by 4 bases and J by 5 bases, 3 bases remained unmatched. The CDR3 DNA sequence: TGTGCCAGCAGCCGGGACAGGGCGGAGACCCAGTACTTC. Protein sequence: CASSRDRAETQYF.

As to this clonotype: This may come from a read error, since a much larger clone is one base off. This chain joins TRBV7-2 and TRBJ1-1; D is possibly TRBD1 (5 bases). The length of the CDR3 is 15 residues. Looked up from germline, CDR1 is SGHTA and CDR2 is FQGNSA. The V end was cut by 5 bases, the J end by 0 bases, with 13 bases between. The CDR3 is CASSPTPGMNTEAFF. DNA of the CDR3: TGTGCCAGCAGCCCCACCCCAGGGATGAACACTGAAGCTTTCTTT.

This clonotype has at least ten counts. The V and J genes are TRBV7-2 and TRBJ2-7; TRBD2 matches 8 bases. The CDR3 extends over 16 amino acids. The germline CDR1 and CDR2 sequences are SGHTA and FQGNSA. V trimming: 3 bases; J trimming: 3 bases; junction bases outside the gene matches: 10. In DNA form, the CDR3 reads TGTGCCAGCAGCTTCGAAAAAGCCACTAGCGGCTACGAGCAGTACTTC. Its translation is CASSFEKATSGYEQYF.

There are many counts of this clonotype. This chain joins TRBV7-6 and TRBJ1-5, with TRBD1 matching 8 bases. The J segment lost 1 base and the V segment lost 1 base, leaving 6 bases of the junction unmatched. The V gene's germline CDR1 is SGHVS and CDR2 FNYEAQ. This CDR3 has 17 residues. The chain's CDR3 is CASSLGARTGSNQPQHF. In DNA form, the CDR3 reads TGTGCCAGCAGCTTAGGAGCGAGGACAGGGAGCAATCAGCCCCAGCATTTT.